A single count supports the clone carrying this T cell receptor (beta chain). The CDR3 extends over 17 amino acids. Losses at the gene ends were 1 base for V and 7 bases for J; bases not matched to a gene: 12. Germline V gene sequence: CDR1 LNHDA, CDR2 SQIVND (reference sequence). The method was immunoSEQ multiplex PCR; TCRdb's version includes in-frame clones alone and lacks a portion of them. Among a few hundred thousand clones listed, roughly 90% were seen once. The data were taken from a study of blood T cell repertoires in COVID-19. Sequencing used PBMCs or T cells enriched from blood (not recorded which). The source of this sequence is a young woman who had recovered from COVID-19. V gene TRBV19 combines with J gene TRBJ2-2; TRBD1 matches 7 bases. CDR3 in amino acids: CASSIVLTGVRDGELFF. The CDR3 nucleotides read TGTGCCAGTAGTATAGTCCTCACAGGGGTTCGGGACGGGGAGCTGTTTTTT.